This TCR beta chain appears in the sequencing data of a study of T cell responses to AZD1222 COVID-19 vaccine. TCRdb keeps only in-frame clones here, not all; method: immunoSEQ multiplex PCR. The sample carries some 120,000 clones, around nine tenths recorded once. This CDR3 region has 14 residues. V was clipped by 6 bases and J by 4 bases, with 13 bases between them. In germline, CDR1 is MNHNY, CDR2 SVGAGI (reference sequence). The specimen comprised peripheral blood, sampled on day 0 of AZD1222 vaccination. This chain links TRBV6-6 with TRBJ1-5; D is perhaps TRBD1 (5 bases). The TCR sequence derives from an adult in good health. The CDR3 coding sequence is TGTGCCAGCAGGCCGACAGAGACTAATCAGCCCCAGCATTTT. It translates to CASRPTETNQPQHF.